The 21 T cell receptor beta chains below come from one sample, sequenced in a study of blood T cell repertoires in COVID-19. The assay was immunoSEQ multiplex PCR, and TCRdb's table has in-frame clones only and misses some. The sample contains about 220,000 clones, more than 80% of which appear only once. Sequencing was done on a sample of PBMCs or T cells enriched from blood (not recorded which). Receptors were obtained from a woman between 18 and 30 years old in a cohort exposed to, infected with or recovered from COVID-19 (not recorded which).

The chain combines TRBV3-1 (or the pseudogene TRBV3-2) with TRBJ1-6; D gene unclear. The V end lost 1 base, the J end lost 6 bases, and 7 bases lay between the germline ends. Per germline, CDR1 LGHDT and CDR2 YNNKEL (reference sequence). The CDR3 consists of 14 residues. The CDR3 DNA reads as TGTGCCAGCAGCCAAGGAGAACCTAATTCACCCCTCCACTTT. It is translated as CASSQGEPNSPLHF.

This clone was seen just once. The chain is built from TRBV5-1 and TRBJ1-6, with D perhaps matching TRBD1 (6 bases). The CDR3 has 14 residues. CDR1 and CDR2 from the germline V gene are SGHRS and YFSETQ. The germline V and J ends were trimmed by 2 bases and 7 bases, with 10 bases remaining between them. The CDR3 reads CASSFNRDNSPLHF. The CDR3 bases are TGCGCCAGCAGCTTCAACAGGGACAATTCACCCCTCCACTTT.

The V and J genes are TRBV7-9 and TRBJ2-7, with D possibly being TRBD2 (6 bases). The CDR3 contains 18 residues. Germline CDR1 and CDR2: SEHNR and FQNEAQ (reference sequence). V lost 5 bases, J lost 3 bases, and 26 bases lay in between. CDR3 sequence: CASSPPRKEGLVFYEQYF. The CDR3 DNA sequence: TGTGCCAGCAGCCCACCCCGGAAGGAGGGTTTGGTGTTCTACGAGCAGTACTTC.

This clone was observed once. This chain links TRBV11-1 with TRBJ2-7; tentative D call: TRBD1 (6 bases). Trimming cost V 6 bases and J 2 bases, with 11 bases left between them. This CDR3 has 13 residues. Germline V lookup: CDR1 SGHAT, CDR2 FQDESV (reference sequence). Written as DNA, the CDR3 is TGTGCCAGCAGTTACGACAGGACCTACGAGCAGTACTTC. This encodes CASSYDRTYEQYF.

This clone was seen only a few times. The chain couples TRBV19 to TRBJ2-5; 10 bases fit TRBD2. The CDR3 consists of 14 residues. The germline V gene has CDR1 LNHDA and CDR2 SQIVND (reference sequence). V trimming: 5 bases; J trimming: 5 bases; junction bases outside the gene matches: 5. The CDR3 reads CASSGTSARETQYF. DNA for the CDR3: TGTGCCAGTAGTGGGACTAGCGCTCGCGAGACCCAGTACTTC. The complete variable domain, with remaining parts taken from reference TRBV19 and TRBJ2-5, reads DGGITQSPKYLFRKEGQNVTLSCEQNLNHDAMYWYRQDPGQGLRLIYYSQIVNDFQKGDIAEGYSVSREKKESFPLTVTSAQKNPTAFYLCASSGTSARETQYFGPGTRLLVL.

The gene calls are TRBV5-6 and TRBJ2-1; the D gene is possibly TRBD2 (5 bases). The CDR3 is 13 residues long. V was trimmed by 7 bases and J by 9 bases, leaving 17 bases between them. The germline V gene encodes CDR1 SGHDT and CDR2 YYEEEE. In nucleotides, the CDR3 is TGTGCCAGCCAGCGGATGCCCACCCCTGAGCAGTTCTTC. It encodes CASQRMPTPEQFF. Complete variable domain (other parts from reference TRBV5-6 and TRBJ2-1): DAGVTQSPTHLIKTRGQQVTLRCSPKSGHDTVSWYQQALGQGPQFIFQYYEEEERQRGNFPDRFSGHQFPNYSSELNVNALLLGDSALYLCASQRMPTPEQFFGPGTRLTVL.

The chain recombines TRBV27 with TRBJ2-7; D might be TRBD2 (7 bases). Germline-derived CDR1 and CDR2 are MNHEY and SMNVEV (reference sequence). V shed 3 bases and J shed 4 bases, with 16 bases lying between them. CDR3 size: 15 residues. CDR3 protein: CASSFGGGGFYEQYF. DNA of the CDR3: TGTGCCAGCAGTTTTGGAGGGGGGGGTTTTTACGAGCAGTACTTC.

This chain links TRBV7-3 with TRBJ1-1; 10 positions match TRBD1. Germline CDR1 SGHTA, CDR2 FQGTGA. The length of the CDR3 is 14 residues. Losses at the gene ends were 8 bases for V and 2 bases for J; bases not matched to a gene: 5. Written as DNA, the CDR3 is TGTGCCAGCTCCCGGACAGGGGGTAACACTGAAGCTTTCTTT. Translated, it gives CASSRTGGNTEAFF.

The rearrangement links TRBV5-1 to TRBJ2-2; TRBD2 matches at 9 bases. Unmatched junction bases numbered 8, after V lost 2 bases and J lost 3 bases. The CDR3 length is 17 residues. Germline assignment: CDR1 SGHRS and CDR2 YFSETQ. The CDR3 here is CASSLLSSGTHTGELFF. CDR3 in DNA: TGCGCCAGCAGCTTACTCTCTAGCGGGACCCACACCGGGGAGCTGTTTTTT. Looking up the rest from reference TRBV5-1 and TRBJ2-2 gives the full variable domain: KAGVTQTPRYLIKTRGQQVTLSCSPISGHRSVSWYQQTPGQGLQFLFEYFSETQRNKGNFPGRFSGRQFSNSRSEMNVSTLELGDSALYLCASSLLSSGTHTGELFFGEGSRLTVL.

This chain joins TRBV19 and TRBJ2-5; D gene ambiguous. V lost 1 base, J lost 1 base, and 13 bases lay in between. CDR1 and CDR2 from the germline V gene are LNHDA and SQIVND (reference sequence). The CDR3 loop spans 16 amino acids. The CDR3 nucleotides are TGTGCCAGTAGTATAGTTTACTTGGGCAGCCAAGAGACCCAGTACTTC. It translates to CASSIVYLGSQETQYF.

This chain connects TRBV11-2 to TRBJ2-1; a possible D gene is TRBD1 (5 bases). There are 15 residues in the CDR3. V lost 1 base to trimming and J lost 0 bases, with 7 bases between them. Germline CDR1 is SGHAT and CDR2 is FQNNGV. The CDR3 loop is CASSLGQRSYNEQFF. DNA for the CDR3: TGTGCCAGCAGCTTAGGACAGCGCTCCTACAATGAGCAGTTCTTC.

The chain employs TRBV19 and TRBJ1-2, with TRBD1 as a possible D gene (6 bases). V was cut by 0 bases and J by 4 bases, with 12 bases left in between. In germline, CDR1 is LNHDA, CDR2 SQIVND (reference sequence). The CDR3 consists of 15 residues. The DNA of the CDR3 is TGTGCCAGTAGTATAGAGCGGGGGCATGGCTATGGCTACACCTTC. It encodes CASSIERGHGYGYTF.

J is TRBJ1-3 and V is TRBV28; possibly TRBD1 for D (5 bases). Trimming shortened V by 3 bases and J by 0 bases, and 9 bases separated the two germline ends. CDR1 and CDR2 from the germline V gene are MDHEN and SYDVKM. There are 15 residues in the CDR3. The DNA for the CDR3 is TGTGCCAGCAGTTTTGGCGGGGCCTCTGGAAACACCATATATTTT. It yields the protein CASSFGGASGNTIYF.

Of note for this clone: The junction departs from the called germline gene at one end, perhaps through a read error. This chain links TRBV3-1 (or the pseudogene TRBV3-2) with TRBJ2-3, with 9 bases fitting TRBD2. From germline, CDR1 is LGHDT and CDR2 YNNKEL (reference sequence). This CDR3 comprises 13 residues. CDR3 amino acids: CASRRGGTDTQYF. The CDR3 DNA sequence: TGTGCATCGCGGCGGGGGGGCACGGATACGCAGTATTTT.

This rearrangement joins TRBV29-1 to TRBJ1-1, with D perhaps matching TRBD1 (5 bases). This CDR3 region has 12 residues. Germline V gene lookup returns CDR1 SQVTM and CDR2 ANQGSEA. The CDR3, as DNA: TGCAACGTGGGAGGGGACTCAAAAAAAGCTTTCTTT. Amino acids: CNVGGDSKKAFF.

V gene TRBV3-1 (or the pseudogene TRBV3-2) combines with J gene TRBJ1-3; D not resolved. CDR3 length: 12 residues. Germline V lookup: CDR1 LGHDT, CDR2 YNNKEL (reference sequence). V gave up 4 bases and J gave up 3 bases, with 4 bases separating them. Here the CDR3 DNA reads TGTGCCAGCAGCCTCCTTGGAAACACCATATATTTT. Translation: CASSLLGNTIYF.

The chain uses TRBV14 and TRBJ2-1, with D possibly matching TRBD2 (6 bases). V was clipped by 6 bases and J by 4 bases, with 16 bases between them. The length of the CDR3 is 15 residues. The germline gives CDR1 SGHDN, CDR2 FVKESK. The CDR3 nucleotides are TGTGCCAGCAGTTTAAAGGGACTGGTATACAATGAGCAGTTCTTC. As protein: CASSLKGLVYNEQFF.

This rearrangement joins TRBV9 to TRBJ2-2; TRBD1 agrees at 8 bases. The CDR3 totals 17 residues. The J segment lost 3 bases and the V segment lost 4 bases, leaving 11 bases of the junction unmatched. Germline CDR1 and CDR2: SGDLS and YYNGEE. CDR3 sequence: CASSSGSTGGHTGELFF. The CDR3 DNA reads TGTGCCAGCAGCTCGGGGAGTACAGGGGGTCACACCGGGGAGCTGTTTTTT.

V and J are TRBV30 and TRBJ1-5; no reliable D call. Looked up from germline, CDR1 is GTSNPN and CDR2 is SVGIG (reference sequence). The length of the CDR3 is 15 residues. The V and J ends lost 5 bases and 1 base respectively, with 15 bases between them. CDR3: CAWGRGAESNQPQHF. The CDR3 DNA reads TGTGCCTGGGGTCGGGGTGCGGAAAGCAATCAGCCCCAGCATTTT.

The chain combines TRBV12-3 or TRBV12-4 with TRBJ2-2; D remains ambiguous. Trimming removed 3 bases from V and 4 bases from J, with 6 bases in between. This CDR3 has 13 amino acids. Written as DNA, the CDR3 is TGTGCCAGCAGTTTTCTCGGCACCGGGGAGCTGTTTTTT. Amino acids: CASSFLGTGELFF.

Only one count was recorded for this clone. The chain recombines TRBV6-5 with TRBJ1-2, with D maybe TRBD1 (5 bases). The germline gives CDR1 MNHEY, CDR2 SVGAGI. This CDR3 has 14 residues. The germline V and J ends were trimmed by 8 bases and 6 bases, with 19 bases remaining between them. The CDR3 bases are TGTGCCAGCCAAGCGAGTGCAGGGCGGCATGGCTACACCTTC. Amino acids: CASQASAGRHGYTF.